This T cell receptor (beta chain) came from a study of PD-1 blockade in mismatch repair-deficient tumors. Study details: Patients had approximately 12 mismatch repair-deficient cancer types, all previously treated and progressing. General observations from the study: Rapid post-treatment expansion, then contraction, generally preceding radiologic response, marked tumor-resident clones.

Here immunoSEQ multiplex PCR was the method, and the copy in TCRdb shows in-frame clones only, minus some. The sample shows around 49,000 clones, 77% of them seen only once. With respect to this clone: The antigen remains unidentified.

TCR sequencing covered three patients who responded to pembrolizumab. V lost 2 bases and J lost 2; bases outside the gene matches: 10. The CDR3 totals 18 residues. Germline V CDR1 and CDR2: MGHDK, SYGVNS. The sequenced sample was PBMCs, obtained before pembrolizumab treatment. The rearrangement links TRBV25-1 to TRBJ2-3; the match to TRBD1 covers 10 bases. The source of this sequence is an adult with mismatch repair-deficient cancer. The CDR3 protein is CASSEPTGGTGVTDTQYF. The CDR3 bases are TGTGCCAGCAGTGAACCCACCGGAGGGACAGGGGTCACAGATACGCAGTATTTT.